A single sample is the source of the 7 T cell receptor beta chains below, sequenced in a study of human T cells and chemical hapten exposure. MiXCR, applied by TCRdb to the 5' RACE reads, yields one record per CDR3 protein. In the table there are over 70,000 distinct CDR3 sequences, more than 15% of which are singletons. Unfractionated whole blood was the source from which total RNA was extracted. The receptors derive from a female donor in good health.

This clonotype has just a few counts. J is TRBJ1-2 and V is TRBV27, with TRBD1 identical over 12 bases. Germline loops: CDR1 MNHEY, CDR2 SMNVEV (reference sequence). The V gene end was trimmed by 8 bases and the J gene end by 0 bases; junction bases not matched to a gene: 7. CDR3 length: 16 amino acids. The CDR3 DNA sequence: TGTGCCAGCGGACCGGGACAGGGGGCCCCTAACTATGGCTACACCTTC. This encodes CASGPGQGAPNYGYTF.

The chain couples TRBV12-3 or TRBV12-4 to TRBJ1-3; TRBD1 matches at 8 bases. The CDR3 has 16 residues. V was clipped by 6 bases and J by 0 bases; unmatched bases: 7. The CDR3 protein is CASSGTGSFSGNTIYF. As DNA, the CDR3 is TGTGCCAGCAGCGGGACAGGATCTTTCTCTGGAAACACCATATATTTT.

This clonotype was counted many times. J is TRBJ1-5 and V is TRBV6-5, with 10 bases lining up with TRBD1. CDR1 MNHEY and CDR2 SVGAGI come from the germline V gene. Germline trimming cut 2 bases from V and 6 bases from J; bases unmatched to any gene: 10. CDR3 length: 17 residues. The DNA of the CDR3 is TGTGCCAGCAGTTACGCCAAGACAGGGGGCATCACTCAGCCCCAGCATTTT. Translating gives CASSYAKTGGITQPQHF.

This chain links TRBV29-1 with TRBJ1-4; no reliable D call. The CDR3 runs to 14 residues. Trimming stripped 7 bases from V and 8 bases from J, with 20 bases between. CDR1 is SQVTM and CDR2 is ANQGSEA in the germline V gene. Here the CDR3 reads CSAGGPTHGEKLFF. In DNA form, the CDR3 reads TGCAGCGCCGGAGGACCCACCCATGGGGAAAAACTGTTTTTT.

The chain combines TRBV5-1 with TRBJ1-1; D ambiguous. CDR1 and CDR2 (germline): SGHRS, YFSETQ. The CDR3 sequence is 12 residues long. Trimming stripped 0 bases from V and 5 bases from J, with 5 bases between. DNA of the CDR3: TGCGCCAGCAGCTTGGGCAGAACTGAAGCTTTCTTT. Protein sequence: CASSLGRTEAFF.

Only a few counts were recorded for this clonotype. V and J are TRBV12-3 or TRBV12-4 and TRBJ1-1; 11 nucleotides match TRBD1. The CDR3 length is 20 residues. The V segment lost 4 bases and the J segment 4 bases; nucleotides outside the gene matches: 20. The CDR3 sequence is CASSSRPGFGTGGVSTEAFF. The DNA of the CDR3 is TGTGCCAGCAGTTCCCGTCCCGGTTTCGGGACAGGGGGAGTTTCCACTGAAGCTTTCTTT.

This clonotype showed up just a few times. DNA of the CDR3: TGCGCCAGCAGGCTAGAGGACCCCGAGGGGAATTCACCCCTCCACTTT. Its protein product is CASRLEDPEGNSPLHF. This chain connects TRBV5-1 to TRBJ1-6, with D maybe TRBD1 (5 bases). Trimming shortened V by 5 bases and J by 7 bases, and 19 bases separated the two germline ends. This CDR3 has 16 amino acids. CDR1 is SGHRS, CDR2 YFSETQ, per germline.